A single sample gave rise to the 26 T cell receptor beta chains below, sequenced in a study of cytomegalovirus exposure and HLA in healthy donors. The PCR contained 60 Vbeta and 13 Jbeta primers. The data were produced by immunoSEQ multiplex PCR, yet TCRdb's version contains in-frame clones alone and is incomplete. The sample consists of tens of thousands of clones, 10% of them appearing once. Source material: PBMCs. These receptors all stem from a man between 60 and 75 years old in good health and CMV-seropositive.

This chain uses TRBV5-8 with TRBJ1-1; D possibly corresponds to TRBD1 (6 bases). The germline V gene has CDR1 SGHTS and CDR2 YDEGEE. This CDR3 spans 17 amino acids. The V and J ends lost 4 bases and 0 bases respectively, with 19 bases between them. CDR3 in amino acids: CASSLIRGRDMNTEAFF. The CDR3 DNA is TGTGCCAGCAGCCTGATCAGGGGCAGGGATATGAACACTGAAGCTTTCTTT.

This clone was seen only a few times. This chain joins TRBV14 and TRBJ2-3; D remains ambiguous. From germline, CDR1 is SGHDN and CDR2 FVKESK. The CDR3 extends over 16 amino acids. Trimming took 1 base from V and 2 from J, leaving 13 bases between them. CDR3 bases: TGTGCCAGCAGCCAAGGCGTTAGCCGTTACACAGATACGCAGTATTTT. Translation gives CASSQGVSRYTDTQYF.

This clone has just a few counts. The chain has TRBV28 and TRBJ2-5; possibly TRBD1 for D (6 bases). The CDR3 sequence is 15 residues long. The V end was cut by 6 bases, the J end by 1 base, with 15 bases between. The germline V gene has CDR1 MDHEN and CDR2 SYDVKM. This chain's CDR3 is CASRSMTGTQETQYF. The CDR3 DNA sequence: TGTGCCAGCAGGTCTATGACAGGAACCCAAGAGACCCAGTACTTC. Full variable domain (missing parts from reference TRBV28 and TRBJ2-5): DVKVTQSSRYLVKRTGEKVFLECVQDMDHENMFWYRQDPGLGLRLIYFSYDVKMKEKGDIPEGYSVSREKKERFSLILESASTNQTSMYLCASRSMTGTQETQYFGPGTRLLVL.

The genes are TRBV5-4 and TRBJ2-5; D possibly corresponds to TRBD1 (6 bases). The CDR3 totals 14 residues. V lost 3 bases, J lost 9 bases, and 18 bases lay in between. Germline-derived CDR1 and CDR2 are SGHNT and YYREEE (reference sequence). CDR3 region: CASSSLTGPSAQYF. The DNA for the CDR3 is TGTGCCAGCAGCTCACTGACAGGTCCTTCGGCCCAGTACTTC.

This clone appeared once. The chain joins TRBV11-3 to TRBJ2-1, with 14 bases that match TRBD2. This CDR3 has 17 amino acids. The V gene end was trimmed by 5 bases and the J gene end by 7 bases; junction bases not matched to a gene: 10. Germline loops: CDR1 SGHNT, CDR2 YENEEA. In DNA, the CDR3 is TGTGCCAGCAGCCCGATCGGGACTAGCGGGAGTGGGAATGAGCAGTTCTTC. Its protein is CASSPIGTSGSGNEQFF.

The chain recombines TRBV6-1 with TRBJ2-2; D is perhaps TRBD2 (5 bases). This CDR3 region has 13 residues. V was trimmed by 8 bases and J by 5 bases, leaving 12 bases between them. Germline assignment: CDR1 MNHNS and CDR2 SASEGT. CDR3 DNA sequence: TGTGCCAGCGAGGGTACAATGACCGGGGAGCTGTTTTTT. This sequence encodes CASEGTMTGELFF.

This clone was recorded a few times. The chain uses TRBV5-4 and TRBJ2-5, with 10 bases lining up with TRBD2. The tail of the sequence fits TRBJ2-7 better, so the J call may be wrong. Germline V gene sequence: CDR1 SGHNT, CDR2 YYREEE (reference sequence). The length of the CDR3 is 16 residues. This CDR3 is CASSPGLAVLGYEQYF. The DNA of the CDR3 is TGTGCCAGCAGCCCCGGACTAGCGGTCCTAGGCTACGAGCAGTACTTC.

This clone turned up a few times. The chain employs TRBV7-9 and TRBJ1-5; 7 positions match TRBD1. Germline V CDR1 and CDR2: SEHNR, FQNEAQ (reference sequence). CDR3 size: 16 residues. V gave up 0 bases and J gave up 2 bases; unmatched junction bases: 4. The CDR3, as DNA: TGTGCCAGCAGCTTAGCGTCAACAGGGGGCAATCAGCCCCAGCATTTT. Translating gives CASSLASTGGNQPQHF.

The rearrangement links TRBV11-3 to TRBJ1-1; D is perhaps TRBD1 (5 bases). The germline gives CDR1 SGHNT, CDR2 YENEEA. The V end lost 5 bases, the J end lost 4 bases, and 11 bases lay between the germline ends. CDR3 length: 13 residues. The CDR3 region has the DNA TGTGCCAGCAGCCAGGGTTCGGGCACTGAAGCTTTCTTT. Encoded protein: CASSQGSGTEAFF. Using reference TRBV11-3 and TRBJ1-1 for the parts outside the CDR3, the full variable domain is EAGVVQSPRYKIIEKKQPVAFWCNPISGHNTLYWYLQNLGQGPELLIRYENEEAVDDSQLPKDRFSAERLKGVDSTLKIQPAELGDSAVYLCASSQGSGTEAFFGQGTRLTVV.

This clone appeared a few times. The chain has TRBV25-1 and TRBJ1-1, with no clear D. This CDR3 comprises 11 residues. Germline V gives CDR1 MGHDK, CDR2 SYGVNS. With 4 bases removed from V and 8 bases from J, the gap between germline ends came to 8 bases. The CDR3 DNA reads TGTGCCAGCAGTGTGGGGAGGGAAGCTTTCTTT. Protein: CASSVGREAFF.

This clone was seen more than once but under ten times. The gene calls are TRBV28 and TRBJ1-2, with TRBD1 matching over 9 bases. Trimming at V came to 6 bases and at J to 4 bases, leaving 9 bases not matched to a gene. The CDR3 has 15 residues. Germline-derived CDR1 and CDR2 are MDHEN and SYDVKM. The DNA for the CDR3 is TGTGCCAGCAGCCCGCCCGGACAGGGGCCCTATGGCTACACCTTC. It encodes CASSPPGQGPYGYTF.

V gene TRBV2 combines with J gene TRBJ2-7; D is possibly TRBD1 (6 bases). The CDR3 totals 16 residues. Germline lookup yields CDR1 SNHLY and CDR2 FYNNEI. The DNA of the CDR3 is TGTGCCAGCAGTGAAGCCGAAGGGACACCACGATACGAGCACTACGTC. Amino acid sequence: CASSEAEGTPRYEHYV.

This clone was picked up a small number of times. The chain links TRBV28 to TRBJ1-5; the D gene is possibly TRBD1 (6 bases). Deletions cut 6 bases from V and 6 bases from J, with 12 bases between. Looked up from germline, CDR1 is MDHEN and CDR2 is SYDVKM. The CDR3 length is 13 residues. The CDR3 DNA is TGTGCCAGCAGCTCCCAGGGGATTCAGCCCCAGCATTTT. It is translated as CASSSQGIQPQHF.

CDR3 protein: CASSERGQDYGYTF. The CDR3 DNA is TGCGCCAGCAGTGAGAGGGGGCAGGACTATGGCTACACCTTC. The rearrangement links TRBV10-2 to TRBJ1-2; 7 positions match TRBD1. The V segment lost 2 bases and the J segment 3 bases; nucleotides outside the gene matches: 3. The germline gives CDR1 WSHSY, CDR2 SAAADI. The CDR3 has 14 residues.

The V gene is TRBV5-5, the J gene TRBJ2-3; a possible D gene is TRBD1 (6 bases). Germline CDR1 SGHKS, CDR2 YYEKEE (reference sequence). The CDR3 spans 14 residues. V was shortened by 4 bases and J by 2 bases, with 11 bases between the two germline ends. The CDR3 is CASSRYRDTDTQYF. The CDR3 DNA is TGTGCCAGCAGCAGATACAGGGACACAGATACGCAGTATTTT.

The chain uses TRBV28 and TRBJ1-1; weak D call: TRBD1 (5 bases). CDR1 is MDHEN and CDR2 is SYDVKM in the germline V gene. The V and J ends lost 3 bases and 10 bases respectively, with 12 bases between them. This CDR3 has 12 amino acids. The CDR3 is CASSFRQGGAFF. DNA of the CDR3: TGTGCCAGCAGTTTCCGTCAGGGAGGAGCTTTCTTT.

This chain connects TRBV9 to TRBJ2-5; D perhaps matches TRBD2 (5 bases). Trimming shortened V by 4 bases and J by 8 bases, and 15 bases separated the two germline ends. The CDR3 length is 13 residues. Germline V gene lookup returns CDR1 SGDLS and CDR2 YYNGEE. CDR3 in DNA: TGTGCCAGCAGCCGGGAAACCCTCGGTACCCAGTACTTC. It specifies CASSRETLGTQYF.

This clone was detected only a few times. V and J are TRBV6-1 and TRBJ2-1, with a possible D match to TRBD2 (7 bases). Germline V gene lookup returns CDR1 MNHNS and CDR2 SASEGT. CDR3 size: 14 residues. Deletions cut 6 bases from V and 5 bases from J, with 14 bases between. The CDR3 loop is CASREGGPHNEQFF. The CDR3 bases are TGTGCCAGCAGGGAGGGGGGGCCACACAATGAGCAGTTCTTC.

The V gene is TRBV6-5, the J gene TRBJ1-4, with 10 bases identical to TRBD1. CDR1 is MNHEY, CDR2 SVGAGI, per germline. Trimming took 5 bases from V and 8 from J; bases not matched to a gene: 8. This CDR3 has 15 amino acids. The CDR3 nucleotides are TGTGCCAGCAGTCCGATGGGGACAGGGGCCGAAAAACTGTTTTTT. It codes for CASSPMGTGAEKLFF.

This clone was seen more than once but under ten times. V usage is TRBV30 and J usage is TRBJ1-2; 8 positions agree with TRBD1. With 5 bases clipped from V and 4 bases from J, the junction kept 6 bases outside the gene matches. Germline CDR1 GTSNPN, CDR2 SVGIG (reference sequence). The CDR3 is made up of 13 amino acids. This chain's CDR3 is CAWGRTGLYGYTF. CDR3 nucleotides: TGTGCCTGGGGGCGGACAGGGCTCTATGGCTACACCTTC.

The rearrangement joins TRBV6-4 to TRBJ2-1; D remains ambiguous. Per germline, CDR1 MRHNA and CDR2 SNTAGT. V lost 4 bases and J lost 7, with 11 bases in between. The CDR3 covers 13 residues. The CDR3, as DNA: TGTGCCAGCAGTGTTAATACAGCAAATGAGCAGTTCTTC. It translates to CASSVNTANEQFF.

This clone was detected only a few times. The CDR3 region is CASVGLNNSPLHF. CDR3 nucleotide sequence: TGTGCCAGCGTCGGTCTCAATAATTCACCCCTCCACTTT. V usage is TRBV6-6 and J usage is TRBJ1-6; D ambiguous. The CDR3 runs to 13 residues. The V gene lost 8 bases and the J gene lost 5 bases, with 10 bases spanning the gap. CDR1 is MNHNY and CDR2 is SVGAGI in the germline V gene (reference sequence).

The table lists this clone with a few counts. The chain joins TRBV10-3 to TRBJ1-3; D gene uncertain. The germline V gene has CDR1 ENHRY and CDR2 SYGVKD. The length of the CDR3 is 14 residues. Trimming stripped 0 bases from V and 2 bases from J, with 5 bases between. This CDR3 reads CAISESATGNTIYF. The CDR3 nucleotides are TGTGCCATCAGTGAGTCTGCGACTGGAAACACCATATATTTT.

The sample holds a few counts of this clone. The chain is built from TRBV2 and TRBJ1-5, with a weak D call TRBD1 (6 bases). The CDR3 is 15 amino acids. Germline-derived CDR1 and CDR2 are SNHLY and FYNNEI. V was pared by 3 bases and J by 6 bases, with 15 bases between. CDR3 nucleotide sequence: TGTGCCAGCAGTGACCGGTCAGGGGACGGTCAGCCCCAGCATTTT. This gives the protein CASSDRSGDGQPQHF.

This clone was counted only a few times. The rearrangement links TRBV29-1 to TRBJ2-2, with TRBD1 identical over 9 bases. This CDR3 contains 14 residues. Per the germline V gene, CDR1 is SQVTM and CDR2 is ANQGSEA. After removal of 7 bases from V and 4 bases from J, the junction contained 7 bases not matched to a gene. CDR3 region: CSALRQGGTGELFF. The CDR3 DNA reads as TGCAGCGCCCTGAGACAGGGGGGCACCGGGGAGCTGTTTTTT.

This clone showed up just a few times. The chain uses TRBV29-1 and TRBJ2-2; D not resolved. Germline-derived CDR1 and CDR2 are SQVTM and ANQGSEA. With 4 bases removed from V and 1 base from J, the gap between germline ends came to 10 bases. CDR3 size: 14 residues. CDR3 DNA: TGCAGCGTTGCCGGGTGGGTGAACACCGGGGAGCTGTTTTTT. It yields the protein CSVAGWVNTGELFF.